This TCR beta chain was sequenced during a study of OX40 agonist ivuxolimab in advanced cancers. Germline CDR1 reads SGHRS; CDR2 reads YFSETQ. The ends were cut back, 4 bases at V and 8 bases at J, with 15 bases in the middle. This CDR3 is built from 13 residues. This clone was picked up one time. Its target is unknown. Study-level findings and limits: Low normalized T-cell clonal expansion was additionally recorded for some nonresponders. Blood T cells, both CD4+ and CD8+, expanded clonally by week 6 at 0.1 to 3.0 mg/kg.

The assay was immunoSEQ multiplex PCR, and TCRdb's table has in-frame clones only and misses some. This sample carries roughly 23,000 clones, 84% of them seen once, and the ten largest clones take roughly 13%. The specimen was CD4+ or CD8+ T cells sorted from blood, collected in a trial of the OX40 agonist ivuxolimab. The TCR was taken from an adult with an advanced solid tumor such as melanoma, head and neck, liver or kidney cancer. The chain couples TRBV5-1 to TRBJ1-2, with D possibly matching TRBD1 (6 bases). CDR3 in DNA: TGCGCCAGCAGCGGGGGACATCCGGAAGGCTACACCTTC. Protein sequence: CASSGGHPEGYTF.